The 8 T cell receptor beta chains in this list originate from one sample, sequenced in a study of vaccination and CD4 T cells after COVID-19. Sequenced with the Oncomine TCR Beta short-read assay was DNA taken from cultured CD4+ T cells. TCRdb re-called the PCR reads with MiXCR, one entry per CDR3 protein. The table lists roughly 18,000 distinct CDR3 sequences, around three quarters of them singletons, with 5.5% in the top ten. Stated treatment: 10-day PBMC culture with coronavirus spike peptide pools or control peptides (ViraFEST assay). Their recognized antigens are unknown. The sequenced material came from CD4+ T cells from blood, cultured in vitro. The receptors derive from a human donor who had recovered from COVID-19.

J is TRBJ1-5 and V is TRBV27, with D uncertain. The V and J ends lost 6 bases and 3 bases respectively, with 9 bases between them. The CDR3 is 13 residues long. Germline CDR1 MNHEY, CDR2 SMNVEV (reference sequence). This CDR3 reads CASSPRANQPQHF. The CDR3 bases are TGTGCCAGCAGCCCAAGGGCCAATCAGCCCCAGCATTTT.

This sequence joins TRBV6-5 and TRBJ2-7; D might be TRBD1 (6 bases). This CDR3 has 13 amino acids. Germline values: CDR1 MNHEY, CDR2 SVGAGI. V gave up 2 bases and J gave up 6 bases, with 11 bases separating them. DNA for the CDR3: TGTGCCAGCAGTTACCCCGGACAGCCCGAGCAGTACTTC. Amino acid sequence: CASSYPGQPEQYF.

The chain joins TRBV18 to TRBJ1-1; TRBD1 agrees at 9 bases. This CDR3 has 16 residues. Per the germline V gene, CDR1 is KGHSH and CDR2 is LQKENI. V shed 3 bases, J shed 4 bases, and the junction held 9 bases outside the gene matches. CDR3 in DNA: TGTGCCAGCTCACCGCTCCAGGGACAGGGAACCACTGAAGCTTTCTTT. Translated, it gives CASSPLQGQGTTEAFF.

The chain's CDR3 is CASSSPGLAGKVPEYF. CDR3 bases: TGTGCCAGCAGTTCGCCGGGACTAGCGGGAAAGGTCCCGGAGTATTTT. The chain uses TRBV12-3 or TRBV12-4 and TRBJ2-3; 13 nucleotides match TRBD2. V was pared by 4 bases and J by 13 bases, with 14 bases of the junction left unmatched. The CDR3 extends over 16 amino acids.

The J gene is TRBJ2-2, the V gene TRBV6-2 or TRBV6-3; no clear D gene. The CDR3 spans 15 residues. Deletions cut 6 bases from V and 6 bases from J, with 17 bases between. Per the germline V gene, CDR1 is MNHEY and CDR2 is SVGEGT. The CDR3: CASSQTSVASGELFF. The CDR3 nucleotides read TGTGCCAGCAGCCAGACATCTGTCGCGTCCGGGGAGCTGTTTTTT.

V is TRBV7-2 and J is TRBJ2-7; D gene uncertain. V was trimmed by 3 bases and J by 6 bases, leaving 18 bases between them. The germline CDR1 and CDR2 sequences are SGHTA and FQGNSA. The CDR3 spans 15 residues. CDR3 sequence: CASSFVYNLLVEQYF. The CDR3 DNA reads TGTGCCAGCAGCTTCGTGTACAACCTGTTGGTCGAGCAGTACTTC.

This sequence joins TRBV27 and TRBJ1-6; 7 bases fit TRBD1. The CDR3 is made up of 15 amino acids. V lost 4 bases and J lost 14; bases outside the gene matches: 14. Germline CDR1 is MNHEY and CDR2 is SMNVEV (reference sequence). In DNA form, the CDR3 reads TGTGCCAGCAGTTCTACTGGACAGGTAGTGTCATCCCTCCACTTT. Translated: CASSSTGQVVSSLHF.

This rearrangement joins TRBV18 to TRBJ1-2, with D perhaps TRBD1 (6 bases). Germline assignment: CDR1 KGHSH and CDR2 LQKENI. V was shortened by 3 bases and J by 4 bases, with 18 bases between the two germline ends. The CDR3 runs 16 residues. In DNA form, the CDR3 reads TGTGCCAGCTCACCCCGTCGGCCAGGGGCGGCCTATGGCTACACCTTC. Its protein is CASSPRRPGAAYGYTF.